This TCR beta chain emerged from a study of T cell responses to AZD1222 COVID-19 vaccine. Trimming removed 5 bases from V and 0 bases from J, with 13 bases in between. Germline-derived CDR1 and CDR2 are SEHNR and FQNEAQ (reference sequence). This CDR3 contains 15 residues. Details on this clone: Its antigen remains unidentified.

Investigators merged groups given second doses at roughly 4 or roughly 12 weeks. Measured with immunoSEQ multiplex PCR; TCRdb has only the in-frame clones, and not every one. The sample records more than 150,000 clones, around 94% being singletons. Study observations and caveats: Donors in the cohort were predominantly white British and more often female, and clonal diversity was possibly underestimated. Only after the peak T cell response were repertoires sampled. Close to half of all spike-specific TCRs reportedly target regions of the variants that are unmutated.

This sequence joins TRBV7-9 and TRBJ1-1, with a tentative D call TRBD1 (6 bases). This clonotype was obtained from an adult who received the AZD1222 COVID-19 vaccine. The specimen was peripheral blood, collected 28 days after the second AZD1222 dose. CDR3 coding DNA: TGTGCCAGCAGCGCCCGAGAGGGGGTGAACACTGAAGCTTTCTTT. The encoded protein is CASSAREGVNTEAFF.